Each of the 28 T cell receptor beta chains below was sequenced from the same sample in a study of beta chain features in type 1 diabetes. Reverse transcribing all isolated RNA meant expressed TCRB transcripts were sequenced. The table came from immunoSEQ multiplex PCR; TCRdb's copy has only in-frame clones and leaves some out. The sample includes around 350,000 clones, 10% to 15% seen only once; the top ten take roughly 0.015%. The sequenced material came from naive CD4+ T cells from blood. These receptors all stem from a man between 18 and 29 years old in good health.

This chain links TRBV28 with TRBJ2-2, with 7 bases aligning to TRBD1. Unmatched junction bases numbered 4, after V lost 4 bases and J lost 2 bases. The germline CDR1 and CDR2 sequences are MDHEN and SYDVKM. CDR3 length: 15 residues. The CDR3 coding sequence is TGTGCCAGCAGTTGGTCAGGGGGAAACACCGGGGAGCTGTTTTTT. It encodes CASSWSGGNTGELFF.

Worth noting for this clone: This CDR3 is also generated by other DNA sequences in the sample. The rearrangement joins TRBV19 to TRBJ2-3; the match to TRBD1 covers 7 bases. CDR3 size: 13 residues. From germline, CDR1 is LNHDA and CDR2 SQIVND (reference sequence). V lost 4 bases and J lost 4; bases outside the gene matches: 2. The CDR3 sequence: CASSTQGADTQYF. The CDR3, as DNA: TGTGCCAGTAGTACGCAGGGGGCAGATACGCAGTATTTT.

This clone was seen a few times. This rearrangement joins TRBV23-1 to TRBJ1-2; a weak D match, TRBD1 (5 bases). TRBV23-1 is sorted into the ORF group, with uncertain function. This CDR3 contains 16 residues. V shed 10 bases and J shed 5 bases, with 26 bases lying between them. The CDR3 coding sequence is TGCGCCACCAAATACCTCGAGGGACTCCGGCGATATGGCTACACCTTC. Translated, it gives CATKYLEGLRRYGYTF.

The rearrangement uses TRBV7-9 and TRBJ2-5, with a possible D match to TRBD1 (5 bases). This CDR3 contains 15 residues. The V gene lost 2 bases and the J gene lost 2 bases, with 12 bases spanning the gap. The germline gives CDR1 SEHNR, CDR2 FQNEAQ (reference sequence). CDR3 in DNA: TGTGCCAGCAGCTTACCGAGGTCAGGGCAAGAGACCCAGTACTTC. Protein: CASSLPRSGQETQYF.

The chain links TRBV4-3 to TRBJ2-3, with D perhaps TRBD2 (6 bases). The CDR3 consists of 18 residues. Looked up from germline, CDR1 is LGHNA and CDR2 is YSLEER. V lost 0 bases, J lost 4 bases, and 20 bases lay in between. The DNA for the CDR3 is TGCGCCAGCAGCCAAGATAGGATAGCGGAAATACTTCCAGATACGCAGTATTTT. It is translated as CASSQDRIAEILPDTQYF.

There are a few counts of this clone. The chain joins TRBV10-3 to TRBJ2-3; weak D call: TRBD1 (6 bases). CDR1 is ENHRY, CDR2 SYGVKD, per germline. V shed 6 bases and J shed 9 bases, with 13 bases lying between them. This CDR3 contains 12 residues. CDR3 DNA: TGTGCCATCAGAGAGGACAGCAACACGCAGTATTTT. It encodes CAIREDSNTQYF.

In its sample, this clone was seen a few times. The CDR3 DNA follows: TGCAGCGTCCCGGACCCCGGGGATGAGCAGTTCTTC. As protein: CSVPDPGDEQFF. V usage is TRBV29-1 and J usage is TRBJ2-1, with D maybe TRBD2 (5 bases). Per germline, CDR1 SQVTM and CDR2 ANQGSEA. V lost 6 bases and J 8 bases, leaving 14 bases between the germline ends. The CDR3 is 12 residues long.

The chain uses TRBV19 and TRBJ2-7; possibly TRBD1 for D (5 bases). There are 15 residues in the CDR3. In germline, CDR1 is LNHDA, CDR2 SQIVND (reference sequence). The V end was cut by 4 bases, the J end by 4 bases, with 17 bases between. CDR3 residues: CASSTQGTGTYEQYF. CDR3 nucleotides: TGTGCCAGTAGTACTCAGGGTACTGGCACATACGAGCAGTACTTC. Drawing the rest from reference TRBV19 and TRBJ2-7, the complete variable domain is DGGITQSPKYLFRKEGQNVTLSCEQNLNHDAMYWYRQDPGQGLRLIYYSQIVNDFQKGDIAEGYSVSREKKESFPLTVTSAQKNPTAFYLCASSTQGTGTYEQYFGPGTRLTVT.

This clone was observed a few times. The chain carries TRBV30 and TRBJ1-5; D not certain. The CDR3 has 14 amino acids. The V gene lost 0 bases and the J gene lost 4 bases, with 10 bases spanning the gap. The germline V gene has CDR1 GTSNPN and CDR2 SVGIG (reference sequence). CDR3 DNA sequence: TGTGCCTGGAGTGTCCCTGACTCAAATCAGCCCCAGCATTTT. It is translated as CAWSVPDSNQPQHF.

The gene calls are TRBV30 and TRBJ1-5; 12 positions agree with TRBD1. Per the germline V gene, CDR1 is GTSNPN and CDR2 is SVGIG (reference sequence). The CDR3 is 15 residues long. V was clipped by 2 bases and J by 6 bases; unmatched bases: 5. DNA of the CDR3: TGTGCCTGGAGTCATGGGACAGGGGGCGGTCAGCCCCAGCATTTT. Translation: CAWSHGTGGGQPQHF.

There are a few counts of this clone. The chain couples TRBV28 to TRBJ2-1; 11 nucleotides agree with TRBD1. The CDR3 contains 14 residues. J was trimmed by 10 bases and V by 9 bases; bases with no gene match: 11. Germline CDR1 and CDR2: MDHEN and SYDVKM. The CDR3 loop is CASYGQGASREQFF. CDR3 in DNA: TGTGCCAGTTACGGACAGGGGGCGAGTAGGGAGCAGTTCTTC.

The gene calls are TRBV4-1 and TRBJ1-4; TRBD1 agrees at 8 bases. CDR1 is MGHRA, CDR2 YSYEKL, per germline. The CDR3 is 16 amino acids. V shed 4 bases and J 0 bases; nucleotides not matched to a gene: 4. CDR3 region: CASSRQGAATNEKLFF. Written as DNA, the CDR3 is TGCGCCAGCAGCCGGCAGGGGGCTGCAACTAATGAAAAACTGTTTTTT.

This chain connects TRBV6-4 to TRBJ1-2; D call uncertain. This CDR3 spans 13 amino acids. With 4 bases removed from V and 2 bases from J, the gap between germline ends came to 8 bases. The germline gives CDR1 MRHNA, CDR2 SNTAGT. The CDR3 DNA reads TGTGCCAGCAGTGCCGAGATCAACTATGGCTACACCTTC. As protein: CASSAEINYGYTF.

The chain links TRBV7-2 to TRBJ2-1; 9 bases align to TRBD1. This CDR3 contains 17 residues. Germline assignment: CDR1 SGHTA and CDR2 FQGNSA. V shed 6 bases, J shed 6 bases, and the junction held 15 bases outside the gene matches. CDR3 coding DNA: TGTGCCAGCAGTATTACAGGGGGCTTCATGTACCCCAATGAGCAGTTCTTC. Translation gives CASSITGGFMYPNEQFF.

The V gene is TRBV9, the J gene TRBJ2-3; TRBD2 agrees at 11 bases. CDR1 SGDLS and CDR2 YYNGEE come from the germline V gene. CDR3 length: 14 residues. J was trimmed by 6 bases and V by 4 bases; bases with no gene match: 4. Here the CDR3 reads CASSTTSGSDTQYF. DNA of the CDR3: TGTGCCAGCAGCACAACTAGCGGGAGTGATACGCAGTATTTT.

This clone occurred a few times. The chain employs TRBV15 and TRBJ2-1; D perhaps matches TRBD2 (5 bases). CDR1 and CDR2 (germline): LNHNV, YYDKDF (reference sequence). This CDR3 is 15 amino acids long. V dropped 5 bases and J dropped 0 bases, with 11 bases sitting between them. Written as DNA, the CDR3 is TGTGCCACCAGCGCCCGGAGGCTCTCCTACAATGAGCAGTTCTTC. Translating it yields CATSARRLSYNEQFF.

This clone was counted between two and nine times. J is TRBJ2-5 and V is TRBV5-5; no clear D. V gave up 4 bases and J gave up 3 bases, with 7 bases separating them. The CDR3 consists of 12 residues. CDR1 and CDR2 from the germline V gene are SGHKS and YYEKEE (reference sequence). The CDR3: CASSLVKETQYF. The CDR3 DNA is TGTGCCAGCAGCCTCGTTAAAGAGACCCAGTACTTC.

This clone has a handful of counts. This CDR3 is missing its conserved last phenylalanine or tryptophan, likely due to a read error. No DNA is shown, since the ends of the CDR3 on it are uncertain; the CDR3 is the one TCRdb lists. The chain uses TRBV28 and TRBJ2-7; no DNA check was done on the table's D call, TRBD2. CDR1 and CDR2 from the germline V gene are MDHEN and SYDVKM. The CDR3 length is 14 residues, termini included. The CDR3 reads CASSPPGQVTGGSY.

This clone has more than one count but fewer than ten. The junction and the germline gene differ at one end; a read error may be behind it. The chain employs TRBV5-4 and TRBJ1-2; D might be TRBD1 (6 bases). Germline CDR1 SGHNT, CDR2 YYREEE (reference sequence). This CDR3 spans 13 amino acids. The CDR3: CASRIGQNYGYTF. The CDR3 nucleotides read TGTGCCAGCAGGATCGGACAGAACTATGGCTACACCTTT. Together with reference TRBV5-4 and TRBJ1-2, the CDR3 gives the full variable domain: ETGVTQSPTHLIKTRGQQVTLRCSSQSGHNTVSWYQQALGQGPQFIFQYYREEENGRGNFPPRFSGLQFPNYSSELNVNALELDDSALYLCASRIGQNYGYTFGSGTRLTVV.

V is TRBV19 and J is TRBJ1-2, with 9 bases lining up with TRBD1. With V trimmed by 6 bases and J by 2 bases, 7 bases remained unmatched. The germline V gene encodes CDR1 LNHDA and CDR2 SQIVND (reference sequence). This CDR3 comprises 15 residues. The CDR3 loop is CASRRADRGNYGYTF. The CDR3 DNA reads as TGTGCCAGTAGGCGAGCGGACAGGGGAAACTATGGCTACACCTTC. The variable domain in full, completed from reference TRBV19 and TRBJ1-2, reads DGGITQSPKYLFRKEGQNVTLSCEQNLNHDAMYWYRQDPGQGLRLIYYSQIVNDFQKGDIAEGYSVSREKKESFPLTVTSAQKNPTAFYLCASRRADRGNYGYTFGSGTRLTVV.

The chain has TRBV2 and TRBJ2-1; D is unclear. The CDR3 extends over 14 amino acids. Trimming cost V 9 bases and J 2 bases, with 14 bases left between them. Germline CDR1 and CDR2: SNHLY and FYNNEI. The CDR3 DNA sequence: TGTGCCAGTCTAGTGGCGGCTGCCTACAATGAGCAGTTCTTC. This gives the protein CASLVAAAYNEQFF.

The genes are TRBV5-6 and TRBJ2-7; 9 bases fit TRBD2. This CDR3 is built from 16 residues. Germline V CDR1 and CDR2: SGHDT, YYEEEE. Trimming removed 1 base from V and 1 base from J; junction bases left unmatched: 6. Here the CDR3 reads CASSLPQRGASYEQYF. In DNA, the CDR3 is TGTGCCAGCAGCTTGCCCCAGCGGGGGGCATCCTACGAGCAGTACTTC.

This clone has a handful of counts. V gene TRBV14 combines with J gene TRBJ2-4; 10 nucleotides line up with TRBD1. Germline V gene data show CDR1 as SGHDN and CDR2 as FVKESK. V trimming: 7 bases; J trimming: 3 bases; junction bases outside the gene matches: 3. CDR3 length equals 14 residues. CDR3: CASIGQGVKNIQYF. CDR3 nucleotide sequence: TGTGCCAGCATCGGACAGGGGGTCAAAAACATTCAGTACTTC.

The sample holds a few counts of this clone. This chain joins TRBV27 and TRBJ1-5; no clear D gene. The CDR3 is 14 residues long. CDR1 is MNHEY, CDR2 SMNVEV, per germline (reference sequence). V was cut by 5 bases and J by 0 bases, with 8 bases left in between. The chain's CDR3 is CASSPGYSNQPQHF. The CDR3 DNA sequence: TGTGCCAGCAGTCCGGGATATAGCAATCAGCCCCAGCATTTT.

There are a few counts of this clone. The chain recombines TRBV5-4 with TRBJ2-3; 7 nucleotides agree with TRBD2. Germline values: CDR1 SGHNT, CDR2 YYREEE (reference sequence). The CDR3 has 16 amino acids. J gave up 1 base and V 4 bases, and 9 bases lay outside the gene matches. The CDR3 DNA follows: TGTGCCAGCAGCCCTGGGGGGGTATGGGGCACAGATACGCAGTATTTT. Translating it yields CASSPGGVWGTDTQYF.

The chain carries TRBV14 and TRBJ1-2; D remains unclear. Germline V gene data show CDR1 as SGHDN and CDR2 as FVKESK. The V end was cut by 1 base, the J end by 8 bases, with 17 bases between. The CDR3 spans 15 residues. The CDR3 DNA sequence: TGTGCCAGCAGCCAAGGGCGGTCAGACGCGAGAGGCTACACCTTC. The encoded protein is CASSQGRSDARGYTF.

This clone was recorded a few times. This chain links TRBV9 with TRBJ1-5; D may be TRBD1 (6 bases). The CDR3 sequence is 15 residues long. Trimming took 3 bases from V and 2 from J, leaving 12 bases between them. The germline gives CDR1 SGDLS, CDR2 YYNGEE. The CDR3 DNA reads TGTGCCAGCAGCGCGACGTGGACAGGCAATCAGCCCCAGCATTTT. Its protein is CASSATWTGNQPQHF.

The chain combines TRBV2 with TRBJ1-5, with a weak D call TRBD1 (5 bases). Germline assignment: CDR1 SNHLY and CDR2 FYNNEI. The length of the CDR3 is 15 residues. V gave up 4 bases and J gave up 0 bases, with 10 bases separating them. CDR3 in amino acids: CASSVQGYSNQPQHF. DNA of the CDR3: TGTGCCAGCAGTGTTCAGGGCTATAGCAATCAGCCCCAGCATTTT.